Listed below are T cell receptor beta chains from one sample, sequenced in a study of T cells in Graves' hyperthyroidism and ophthalmopathy. TCRdb re-called the multiplex PCR reads through MiXCR, storing one row per CDR3 protein. Among 500,000 to 600,000 distinct CDR3 sequences, approximately 44% were seen once, and the ten largest hold 7.5% to 8.5%. The sequenced sample consisted of peripheral blood or thyroid tissue (not recorded which). The receptor set was obtained from a young woman with Graves' hyperthyroidism. CDR3s include the opening cysteine and the closing phenylalanine or tryptophan. Fields, in order: CDR3 DNA, CDR3 protein, V gene, clone size, D gene, J gene. D genes are given only for firm matches. Not all rows give a size; the values are once, few, many and, for expanded clones, a class.

CDR3nt: TGTGCCAGCAGCCCGCCAGGGAGACAGCCCCAGCATTTT
CDR3aa: CASSPPGRQPQHF
v_gene: TRBV2
abundance: -
d_gene: -
j_gene: TRBJ1-5

CDR3nt: TGTGCCAGCACTACCGGACGAAATCAGCCCCAGCATTTT
CDR3aa: CASTTGRNQPQHF
v_gene: TRBV2
abundance: many
d_gene: -
j_gene: TRBJ1-5

CDR3nt: TGTGCCAGCAGCAATAGCGGGGGGACAGCTGGCTACACCTTC
CDR3aa: CASSNSGGTAGYTF
v_gene: TRBV7-8
abundance: -
d_gene: TRBD1
j_gene: TRBJ1-2

CDR3nt: TGTGCCAGCTCACCGGGACCATTAGAGACCCAGTACTTC
CDR3aa: CASSPGPLETQYF
v_gene: TRBV18
abundance: many
d_gene: -
j_gene: TRBJ2-5

CDR3nt: TGTGCCAGCAGCTTAGGGGGGGAGGGAGGGTCTCTGTCTGGTCAGCCCCAGCATTTT
CDR3aa: CASSLGGEGGSLSGQPQHF
v_gene: TRBV7-3
abundance: -
d_gene: -
j_gene: TRBJ1-5

CDR3nt: TGTGCCAGCAGTTTAACAGGCTTCCAGCCCCAGCATTTT
CDR3aa: CASSLTGFQPQHF
v_gene: TRBV28
abundance: -
d_gene: -
j_gene: TRBJ1-5

CDR3nt: TGTGCCACCAGTGATTCCCCCTTGGTTAGCGGAACGTACAATGAGCAGTTCTTC
CDR3aa: CATSDSPLVSGTYNEQFF
v_gene: TRBV24-1
abundance: few
d_gene: -
j_gene: TRBJ2-1

CDR3nt: TGTGCCAGCAGTTCCCAGGGCAGGGCTTTCTTT
CDR3aa: CASSSQGRAFF
v_gene: TRBV12-3/TRBV12-4
abundance: -
d_gene: -
j_gene: TRBJ1-1

CDR3nt: TGTGCCAGCAGCTTATACGGGGGTGAGGGAGAGACCCAGTACTTC
CDR3aa: CASSLYGGEGETQYF
v_gene: TRBV13
abundance: -
d_gene: -
j_gene: TRBJ2-5

CDR3nt: TGTGCCAGCAGCGGAACCGGGACTAGCGGAGCGGTGCAGTACTTC
CDR3aa: CASSGTGTSGAVQYF
v_gene: TRBV7-9
abundance: many
d_gene: TRBD2
j_gene: TRBJ2-7

CDR3nt: TGTGCCAGCAGCCCCTATACTTTGACTAGCGGGAGACCCTACGAGCAGTACTTC
CDR3aa: CASSPYTLTSGRPYEQYF
v_gene: TRBV7-9
abundance: many
d_gene: TRBD2
j_gene: TRBJ2-7

CDR3nt: TGTGCCAGCAGCTTAACTCAAACCCCGTCGGGCGATACGCAGTATTTT
CDR3aa: CASSLTQTPSGDTQYF
v_gene: TRBV7-2
abundance: -
d_gene: -
j_gene: TRBJ2-3

CDR3nt: TGTGCCACCAGCCCACACGGCGGAGGTGAGCCCCAGCATTTT
CDR3aa: CATSPHGGGEPQHF
v_gene: TRBV24-1
abundance: -
d_gene: -
j_gene: TRBJ1-5

CDR3nt: TGTGCCAGCAGCTTAGTTTCCTTCAGGGGCTACGAGCAGTACTTC
CDR3aa: CASSLVSFRGYEQYF
v_gene: TRBV7-2
abundance: -
d_gene: -
j_gene: TRBJ2-7

CDR3nt: TGTGCCAGCAGTTACGGAGGAAGGAGGGGGTGGGACTATGGCTACACCTTC
CDR3aa: CASSYGGRRGWDYGYTF
v_gene: TRBV6-5
abundance: many
d_gene: -
j_gene: TRBJ1-2

CDR3nt: TGTGCCAGCAGCTTATCGACAGGAATCAATCAGCCCCAGCATTTT
CDR3aa: CASSLSTGINQPQHF
v_gene: TRBV7-6
abundance: -
d_gene: -
j_gene: TRBJ1-5

CDR3nt: TGTGCCACCAGTGATTTGACCCCGGGACAGGGCAATGAGCAGTACTTC
CDR3aa: CATSDLTPGQGNEQYF
v_gene: TRBV24-1
abundance: -
d_gene: TRBD1
j_gene: TRBJ2-7

CDR3nt: TGTGCCAGCACCCACGACCCTAAGTCTAACACCGGGGAGCTGTTTTTT
CDR3aa: CASTHDPKSNTGELFF
v_gene: TRBV7-9
abundance: many
d_gene: -
j_gene: TRBJ2-2

CDR3nt: TGTGCCAGCAGAGATCAAGGGAAGGGTCAGCCCCAGCATTTT
CDR3aa: CASRDQGKGQPQHF
v_gene: TRBV9
abundance: -
d_gene: -
j_gene: TRBJ1-5

CDR3nt: TGTGCCACTTCTGCTCGGGCAGGGACCAACGAGCAGTACTTC
CDR3aa: CATSARAGTNEQYF
v_gene: TRBV19
abundance: -
d_gene: -
j_gene: TRBJ2-7

CDR3nt: TGTGCCAGCAGCTTAGCGGGACTAGCGGGAAACTATGGCTACACCTTC
CDR3aa: CASSLAGLAGNYGYTF
v_gene: TRBV7-2
abundance: -
d_gene: -
j_gene: TRBJ1-2

CDR3nt: TGTGCCAGCAGGCGCGCAGGAGGGTACGCCGGGGAGCTGTTTTTT
CDR3aa: CASRRAGGYAGELFF
v_gene: TRBV5-4
abundance: many
d_gene: -
j_gene: TRBJ2-2

CDR3nt: TGCAGCGTTGTTGCGGAATTGGAGCCCCAGCATTTT
CDR3aa: CSVVAELEPQHF
v_gene: TRBV29-1
abundance: -
d_gene: -
j_gene: TRBJ1-5

CDR3nt: TGTGCCAGCAGTCCCACTGGGCCTAGCAATCAGCCCCAGCATTTT
CDR3aa: CASSPTGPSNQPQHF
v_gene: TRBV6-5
abundance: many
d_gene: -
j_gene: TRBJ1-5

CDR3nt: TGTGCCAGCGCAGCGGGGGATGGGACTGAAGCTTTCTTT
CDR3aa: CASAAGDGTEAFF
v_gene: TRBV7-9
abundance: -
d_gene: -
j_gene: TRBJ1-1

CDR3nt: TGTGCCACCAGTGCCCCGACTGGGCGGGGTGAGCAGTTCTTC
CDR3aa: CATSAPTGRGEQFF
v_gene: TRBV24-1
abundance: few
d_gene: -
j_gene: TRBJ2-1

CDR3nt: TGTGCCAGCAGCTCCCTAACCGGGACCCAGTACTTC
CDR3aa: CASSSLTGTQYF
v_gene: TRBV7-3
abundance: many
d_gene: -
j_gene: TRBJ2-5

CDR3nt: TGCAGCGTGGAGGACACCATATATTTT
CDR3aa: CSVEDTIYF
v_gene: TRBV29-1
abundance: -
d_gene: -
j_gene: TRBJ1-3

CDR3nt: TGTGCCACCAGTGGTGGGGCGGGAGTTAGAGAGACCCAGTACTTC
CDR3aa: CATSGGAGVRETQYF
v_gene: TRBV24-1
abundance: -
d_gene: TRBD2
j_gene: TRBJ2-5

CDR3nt: TGTGCCAGCAGACCGGACAGCCGAGGAAACACCATATATTTT
CDR3aa: CASRPDSRGNTIYF
v_gene: TRBV14
abundance: -
d_gene: -
j_gene: TRBJ1-3

CDR3nt: TGTGCCACCAGCAGCTTAACAGGGAACACTGAAGCTTTCTTT
CDR3aa: CATSSLTGNTEAFF
v_gene: TRBV15
abundance: few
d_gene: -
j_gene: TRBJ1-1

CDR3nt: TGTGCCGGTAGTATCTCGGCAGAATTCCCCTACGAGCAGTACTTC
CDR3aa: CAGSISAEFPYEQYF
v_gene: TRBV19
abundance: few
d_gene: -
j_gene: TRBJ2-7

CDR3nt: TGCGCCAGCAGCTTGGCTCCCGACCCTGAGGCCGATGGCTACACCTTC
CDR3aa: CASSLAPDPEADGYTF
v_gene: TRBV5-1
abundance: -
d_gene: -
j_gene: TRBJ1-2

CDR3nt: TGTGCCACCAGCAGAGGAGACAGGGGGAACACTGAAGCTTTCTTT
CDR3aa: CATSRGDRGNTEAFF
v_gene: TRBV15
abundance: many
d_gene: TRBD1
j_gene: TRBJ1-1

CDR3nt: TGCGCCAGCAGCTTGGAGAATGAGCAGTTCTTC
CDR3aa: CASSLENEQFF
v_gene: TRBV5-1
abundance: -
d_gene: -
j_gene: TRBJ2-1

CDR3nt: TGTGCCAGCGCTCAGGGAATTGGCTACACCTTC
CDR3aa: CASAQGIGYTF
v_gene: TRBV2
abundance: -
d_gene: -
j_gene: TRBJ1-2

CDR3nt: TGTGCTAGTGGTTTGGTACCTCTAGCGGGAGGCCGTCGGACCGGGGAGCTGTTTTTT
CDR3aa: CASGLVPLAGGRRTGELFF
v_gene: TRBV12-5
abundance: -
d_gene: TRBD2
j_gene: TRBJ2-2

CDR3nt: TGTGCCAGCAGTCCTAGGATTAGGGTTGCACTCTACAATGAGCAGTTCTTC
CDR3aa: CASSPRIRVALYNEQFF
v_gene: TRBV7-9
abundance: -
d_gene: -
j_gene: TRBJ2-1

CDR3nt: TGCAGCTTGGCCGGAAACTACGAGCAGTACTTC
CDR3aa: CSLAGNYEQYF
v_gene: TRBV29-1
abundance: -
d_gene: -
j_gene: TRBJ2-7

CDR3nt: TGTGCCATCAGTGCGGGGCCTAGAAGTAGTTCACCCCTCCACTTT
CDR3aa: CAISAGPRSSSPLHF
v_gene: TRBV10-3
abundance: -
d_gene: -
j_gene: TRBJ1-6

CDR3nt: TGCGCCAGCAGCTTGACGTGGGACGTCCTGACTTTC
CDR3aa: CASSLTWDVLTF
v_gene: TRBV5-1
abundance: -
d_gene: -
j_gene: TRBJ2-6

CDR3nt: TGCAGTGCGCCGTCTCCCGGGACAGGGCGGGAGACCCAGTACTTC
CDR3aa: CSAPSPGTGRETQYF
v_gene: TRBV20-1
abundance: -
d_gene: TRBD1
j_gene: TRBJ2-5

CDR3nt: TGTGCCAGCAGTTTAGCGCGGTGGACGGACAGAGCCTACGAGCAGTACTTC
CDR3aa: CASSLARWTDRAYEQYF
v_gene: TRBV12-3/TRBV12-4
abundance: -
d_gene: -
j_gene: TRBJ2-7

CDR3nt: TGTGCCAGCAGTACGCTGCAGCTCTCTGGGGCCAACGTCCTGACTTTC
CDR3aa: CASSTLQLSGANVLTF
v_gene: TRBV7-3
abundance: few
d_gene: -
j_gene: TRBJ2-6

CDR3nt: TGCAGTGCTAGGAGGTTTTCTAACGAGCAGTACTTC
CDR3aa: CSARRFSNEQYF
v_gene: TRBV20-1
abundance: many
d_gene: -
j_gene: TRBJ2-7

CDR3nt: TGTGCCACCAGAGCGTTGGGGCAGGGGGCCTCTGGGGCCAACGTCCTGACTTTC
CDR3aa: CATRALGQGASGANVLTF
v_gene: TRBV15
abundance: -
d_gene: TRBD1
j_gene: TRBJ2-6

CDR3nt: TGCAGTGCTCCGGGACAGGGAGACTCACCCCTCCACTTT
CDR3aa: CSAPGQGDSPLHF
v_gene: TRBV20-1
abundance: few
d_gene: TRBD1
j_gene: TRBJ1-6

CDR3nt: TGTGCCAGCAGCTTAGGCGGGAAGGAGACCCAGTACTTC
CDR3aa: CASSLGGKETQYF
v_gene: TRBV7-2
abundance: many
d_gene: -
j_gene: TRBJ2-5

CDR3nt: TGCGCCAGCAGCCAGATCGGACAGCTGAACACTGAAGCTTTCTTT
CDR3aa: CASSQIGQLNTEAFF
v_gene: TRBV4-1
abundance: many
d_gene: -
j_gene: TRBJ1-1

CDR3nt: TGTGCCAGCAGTACCCCAACGGCCTACGAGCAGTACTTC
CDR3aa: CASSTPTAYEQYF
v_gene: TRBV27
abundance: few
d_gene: -
j_gene: TRBJ2-7

CDR3nt: TGTGCCAGCAGAAGCGGAGCCTACAATGAGCAGTTCTTC
CDR3aa: CASRSGAYNEQFF
v_gene: TRBV6-1
abundance: -
d_gene: -
j_gene: TRBJ2-1

CDR3nt: TGTGCCAGCAGCTCACGTAAGAACACTGAAGCTTTCTTT
CDR3aa: CASSSRKNTEAFF
v_gene: TRBV7-8
abundance: many
d_gene: -
j_gene: TRBJ1-1